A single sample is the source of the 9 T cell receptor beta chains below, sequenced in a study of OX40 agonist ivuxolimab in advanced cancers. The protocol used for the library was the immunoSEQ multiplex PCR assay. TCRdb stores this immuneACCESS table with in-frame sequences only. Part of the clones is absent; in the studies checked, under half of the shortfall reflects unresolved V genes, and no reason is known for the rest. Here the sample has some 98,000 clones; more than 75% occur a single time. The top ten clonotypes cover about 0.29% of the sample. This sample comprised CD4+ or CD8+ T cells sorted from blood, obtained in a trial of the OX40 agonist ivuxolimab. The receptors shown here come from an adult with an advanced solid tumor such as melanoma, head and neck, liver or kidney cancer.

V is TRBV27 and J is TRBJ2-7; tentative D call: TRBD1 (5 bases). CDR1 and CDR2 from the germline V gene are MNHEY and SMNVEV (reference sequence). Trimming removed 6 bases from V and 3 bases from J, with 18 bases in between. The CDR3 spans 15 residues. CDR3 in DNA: TGTGCCAGCAGGAGAGACAGCATATTCCTCTACGAGCAGTACTTC. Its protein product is CASRRDSIFLYEQYF.

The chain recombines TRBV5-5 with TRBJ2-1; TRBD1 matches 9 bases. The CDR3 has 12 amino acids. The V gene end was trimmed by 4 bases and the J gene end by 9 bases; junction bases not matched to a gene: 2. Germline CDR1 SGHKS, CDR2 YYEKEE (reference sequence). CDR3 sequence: CASSRQGGEQFF. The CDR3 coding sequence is TGTGCCAGCAGCCGACAGGGGGGTGAGCAGTTCTTC.

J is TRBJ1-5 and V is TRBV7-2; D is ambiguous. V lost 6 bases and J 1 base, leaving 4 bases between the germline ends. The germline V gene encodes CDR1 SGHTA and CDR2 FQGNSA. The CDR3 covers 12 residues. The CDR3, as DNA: TGTGCCAGCAGGGGCAGCAATCAGCCCCAGCATTTT. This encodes CASRGSNQPQHF.

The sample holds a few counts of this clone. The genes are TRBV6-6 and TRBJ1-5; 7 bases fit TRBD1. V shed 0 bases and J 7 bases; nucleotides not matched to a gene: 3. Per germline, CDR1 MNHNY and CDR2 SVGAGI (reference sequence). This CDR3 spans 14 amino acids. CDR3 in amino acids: CASSYSTGKQPQHF. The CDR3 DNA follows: TGTGCCAGCAGTTACTCGACAGGGAAACAGCCCCAGCATTTT.

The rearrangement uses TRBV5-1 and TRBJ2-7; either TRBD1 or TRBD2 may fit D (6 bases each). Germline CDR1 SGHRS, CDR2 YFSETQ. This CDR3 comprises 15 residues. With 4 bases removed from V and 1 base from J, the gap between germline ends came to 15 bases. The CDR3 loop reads CASSGLGGDSYEQYF. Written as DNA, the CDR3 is TGCGCCAGCAGCGGCCTGGGGGGCGATTCCTACGAGCAGTACTTC.

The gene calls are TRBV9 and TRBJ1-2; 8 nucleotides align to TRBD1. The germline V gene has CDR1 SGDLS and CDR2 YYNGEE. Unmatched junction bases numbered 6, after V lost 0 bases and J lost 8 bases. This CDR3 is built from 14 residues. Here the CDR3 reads CASSVDQGAIGYTF. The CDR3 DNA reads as TGTGCCAGCAGCGTAGATCAGGGGGCGATAGGCTACACCTTC.

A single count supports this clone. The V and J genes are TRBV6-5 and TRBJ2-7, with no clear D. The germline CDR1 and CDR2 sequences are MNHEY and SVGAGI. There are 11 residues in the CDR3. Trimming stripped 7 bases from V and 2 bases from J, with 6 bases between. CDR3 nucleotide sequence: TGTGCCAGCATAGGCACCTACGAGCAGTACTTC. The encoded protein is CASIGTYEQYF.

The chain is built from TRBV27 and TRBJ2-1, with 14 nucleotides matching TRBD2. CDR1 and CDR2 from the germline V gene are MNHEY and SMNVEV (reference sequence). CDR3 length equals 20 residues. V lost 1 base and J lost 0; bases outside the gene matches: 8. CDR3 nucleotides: TGTGCCAGCAGTTTATTGGGACTAGCGGGGGCCACGAGCTCCTACAATGAGCAGTTCTTC. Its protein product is CASSLLGLAGATSSYNEQFF.

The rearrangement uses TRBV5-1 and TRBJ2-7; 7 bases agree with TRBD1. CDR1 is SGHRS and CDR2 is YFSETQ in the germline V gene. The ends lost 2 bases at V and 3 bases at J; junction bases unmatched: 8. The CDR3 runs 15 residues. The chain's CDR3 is CASSLTGEERYEQYF. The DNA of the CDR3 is TGCGCCAGCAGCTTAACAGGGGAAGAACGCTACGAGCAGTACTTC.